The 7 T cell receptor beta chains given below trace back to one sample, sequenced in a study of T-cell reconstitution after alpha-beta-depleted transplantation in children. Construction of the TCRbeta library involved unique molecular identifiers. Each CDR3 protein is one row after TCRdb ran MiXCR on the PCR reads. The sample carries 250,000 to 350,000 distinct CDR3 sequences, around 25% recorded once. The material was PBMCs, mostly from graft donor cells, obtained 180 days after TCRalphabeta/CD19-depleted stem cell transplant. All receptors come from a male patient younger than 18 who had a stem cell transplant for acute lymphoblastic leukemia, so the T cells may come from the graft donor.

A few counts support this clonotype. The chain links TRBV7-6 to TRBJ2-6; no reliable D call. Trimming took off 4 bases at V and 0 bases at J, with 7 bases between the two ends. Per the germline V gene, CDR1 is SGHVS and CDR2 is FNYEAQ. The CDR3 is 15 amino acids. The CDR3 bases are TGTGCCAGCAGCTCCCCCCTCTCTGGGGCCAACGTCCTGACTTTC. Residues: CASSSPLSGANVLTF.

This clonotype was counted between two and nine times. This rearrangement joins TRBV20-1 to TRBJ2-1; D ambiguous. Germline loops: CDR1 DFQATT, CDR2 SNEGSKA (reference sequence). This CDR3 is 14 amino acids long. With 6 bases removed from V and 7 bases from J, the gap between germline ends came to 19 bases. CDR3 protein: CSALMGWHNNEQFF. DNA of the CDR3: TGCAGTGCCCTGATGGGGTGGCATAATAATGAGCAGTTCTTC.

The gene calls are TRBV29-1 and TRBJ2-1; D not certain. Trimming pared 4 bases from V and 6 bases from J, leaving 7 bases between. The germline gives CDR1 SQVTM, CDR2 ANQGSEA. The CDR3 length is 11 residues. In DNA form, the CDR3 reads TGCAGCGTTGGGTTAAGCAATGAGCAGTTCTTC. It codes for CSVGLSNEQFF.

This clonotype was seen a handful of times. The junction shows a germline mismatch at one end, possibly a read error. This rearrangement joins TRBV27 to TRBJ2-2; 11 nucleotides match TRBD2. The CDR3 length is 18 residues. Per the germline V gene, CDR1 is MNHEY and CDR2 is SMNVEV (reference sequence). The CDR3 DNA sequence: TGTGCCAGCAGTCTCTGGGGGGTGACTAGCGGGAACTCCGGGGAGCTGTTTTTT. Amino acid sequence: CASSLWGVTSGNSGELFF.

The chain has TRBV7-9 and TRBJ1-1, with TRBD1 identical over 8 bases. J was trimmed by 7 bases and V by 6 bases; bases with no gene match: 10. The CDR3 consists of 14 residues. Germline CDR1 and CDR2: SEHNR and FQNEAQ (reference sequence). The CDR3 DNA reads as TGTGCCAGCAGGAGGGCGGGACAGGTCCTTGAAGCTTTCTTT. Its translation: CASRRAGQVLEAFF.

This clonotype was observed a handful of times. This chain connects TRBV12-3 or TRBV12-4 to TRBJ2-3; TRBD2 matches at 12 bases. With V trimmed by 5 bases and J by 3 bases, 6 bases remained unmatched. The CDR3 runs 16 residues. The CDR3 DNA reads TGTGCCAGCAGTGAACTAGCGGGAGGAGGGACAGATACGCAGTATTTT. Its translation: CASSELAGGGTDTQYF.

This chain joins TRBV12-3 or TRBV12-4 and TRBJ2-7, with TRBD1 as a possible D gene (8 bases). V lost 3 bases to trimming and J lost 3 bases, with 15 bases between them. The CDR3 consists of 15 residues. CDR3 in amino acids: CASSLITGGVYEQYF. CDR3 nucleotide sequence: TGTGCCAGCAGTTTGATAACAGGGGGGGTCTACGAGCAGTACTTC.